The 30 T cell receptor beta chains below come from one sample, sequenced in a study of technical replicates of blood from several donors (dated by TCRdb to the late 2010s). To prepare the library, the immunoSEQ multiplex PCR assay was applied. The clones in this table, taken by TCRdb from immuneACCESS, are in-frame only. Not every clone is retained; where verified, under half of the shortfall comes from an unresolved V gene, and the cause of the rest is unknown. The sample profile shows fewer than 90,000 clones; about 90% of them were found once. The ten most abundant clones make up about 0.43% of the sample. Input material: T cells isolated from PBMCs. Every receptor here comes from a human donor in good health.

V and J are TRBV5-4 and TRBJ2-7, with 7 nucleotides matching TRBD1. V shed 4 bases and J 5 bases; nucleotides not matched to a gene: 6. The CDR3 consists of 13 residues. Per the germline V gene, CDR1 is SGHNT and CDR2 is YYREEE (reference sequence). Written as DNA, the CDR3 is TGTGCCAGCAGCCTTACAGGGGTGGACGAGCAGTACTTC. Residues: CASSLTGVDEQYF.

CDR3 coding DNA: TGTGCCTGGAGTTCCAAGACTAGCGGGAGGCCCAAAAACATTCAGTACTTC. This translates into CAWSSKTSGRPKNIQYF. The J gene is TRBJ2-4, the V gene TRBV30; 13 nucleotides match TRBD2. The J segment lost 2 bases and the V segment lost 2 bases, leaving 6 bases of the junction unmatched. The CDR3 totals 17 residues. Germline CDR1 is GTSNPN and CDR2 is SVGIG (reference sequence).

The V and J genes are TRBV7-9 and TRBJ1-1; a possible D gene is TRBD1 (5 bases). V lost 2 bases, J lost 4 bases, and 14 bases lay in between. From germline, CDR1 is SEHNR and CDR2 FQNEAQ (reference sequence). This CDR3 is 15 amino acids long. CDR3 residues: CASSLIQGWSTEAFF. The CDR3 nucleotides are TGTGCCAGCAGCTTAATTCAGGGTTGGAGCACTGAAGCTTTCTTT.

V is TRBV6-1 and J is TRBJ1-2, with D maybe TRBD1 (6 bases). Germline V gives CDR1 MNHNS, CDR2 SASEGT. The ends were cut back, 7 bases at V and 8 bases at J, with 8 bases in the middle. The CDR3 length is 10 residues. The CDR3 here is CASTGGGYTF. CDR3 DNA sequence: TGTGCCAGCACGGGGGGCGGCTACACCTTC.

The rearrangement uses TRBV5-1 and TRBJ2-1; 7 nucleotides match TRBD2. Germline CDR1 and CDR2: SGHRS and YFSETQ. V was clipped by 1 base and J by 3 bases; unmatched bases: 4. The CDR3 consists of 15 residues. CDR3 nucleotides: TGCGCCAGCAGCTTGTACGGGGGGTTCTACAATGAGCAGTTCTTC. Its protein is CASSLYGGFYNEQFF.

This chain uses TRBV5-8 with TRBJ1-1, with D hard to call. Germline V gene data show CDR1 as SGHTS and CDR2 as YDEGEE. Trimming pared 4 bases from V and 4 bases from J, leaving 14 bases between. The CDR3 covers 14 residues. The CDR3 loop is CASSPGEFSTEAFF. The CDR3 DNA reads TGTGCCAGCAGCCCCGGGGAATTCAGCACTGAAGCTTTCTTT.

This clone was detected only once. The gene calls are TRBV4-2 and TRBJ2-3; TRBD1 agrees at 8 bases. Losses at the gene ends were 3 bases for V and 4 bases for J; bases not matched to a gene: 3. This CDR3 is built from 14 residues. CDR1 and CDR2 from the germline V gene are LGHNA and YNFKEQ. The CDR3, as DNA: TGTGCCAGCAGCCACGCACAGGGGGCAGATACGCAGTATTTT. Amino acid sequence: CASSHAQGADTQYF.

The rearrangement links TRBV7-9 to TRBJ2-3; a possible D gene is TRBD2 (6 bases). Trimming took 0 bases from V and 5 from J, leaving 12 bases between them. Germline V gene lookup returns CDR1 SEHNR and CDR2 FQNEAQ (reference sequence). The CDR3 loop spans 15 amino acids. CDR3 amino acids: CASSLAQGRKDTQYF. CDR3 DNA sequence: TGTGCCAGCAGCTTAGCGCAAGGGAGGAAAGATACGCAGTATTTT. The whole variable domain, remainder taken from reference TRBV7-9 and TRBJ2-3, is DTGVSQNPRHKITKRGQNVTFRCDPISEHNRLYWYRQTLGQGPEFLTYFQNEAQLEKSRLLSDRFSAERPKGSFSTLEIQRTEQGDSAMYLCASSLAQGRKDTQYFGPGTRLTVL.

In this sample, this clone turned up a few times. A junction end diverges from the germline sequence, so it may reflect a read error. The chain uses TRBV29-1 and TRBJ1-1; D call uncertain. CDR3 length: 12 residues. Germline V lookup: CDR1 SQVTM, CDR2 ANQGSEA. The CDR3 spells CSVEDNPYEAFF. The CDR3 DNA follows: TGCAGCGTCGAAGACAATCCCTATGAAGCTTTCTTT.

V is TRBV6-5 and J is TRBJ1-3; D is perhaps TRBD1 (5 bases). The CDR3 totals 13 residues. The V end lost 7 bases, the J end lost 4 bases, and 11 bases lay between the germline ends. Germline V lookup: CDR1 MNHEY, CDR2 SVGAGI. CDR3 residues: CASKSGQGNTIYF. CDR3 DNA: TGTGCCAGCAAATCAGGGCAAGGAAACACCATATATTTT.

The chain recombines TRBV7-9 with TRBJ1-5; D call uncertain. The V gene lost 6 bases and the J gene lost 3 bases, with 12 bases spanning the gap. Germline CDR1 is SEHNR and CDR2 is FQNEAQ (reference sequence). The CDR3 contains 14 residues. The CDR3 reads CASSKGGNNQPQHF. The CDR3 DNA reads TGTGCCAGCAGTAAGGGAGGGAACAATCAGCCCCAGCATTTT.

The chain couples TRBV28 to TRBJ1-1; D is undetermined. V lost 2 bases to trimming and J lost 5 bases, with 6 bases between them. The CDR3 has 12 amino acids. CDR1 and CDR2 (germline): MDHEN, SYDVKM. CDR3 sequence (DNA): TGTGCCAGCAGTTTAGCGGAAACTGAAGCTTTCTTT. Amino acids: CASSLAETEAFF. The whole variable domain, remainder taken from reference TRBV28 and TRBJ1-1, is DVKVTQSSRYLVKRTGEKVFLECVQDMDHENMFWYRQDPGLGLRLIYFSYDVKMKEKGDIPEGYSVSREKKERFSLILESASTNQTSMYLCASSLAETEAFFGQGTRLTVV.

This chain connects TRBV19 to TRBJ2-1; no firm D call. This CDR3 is 17 amino acids long. Trimming removed 5 bases from V and 6 bases from J, with 23 bases in between. Germline loops: CDR1 LNHDA, CDR2 SQIVND (reference sequence). The CDR3 loop is CASSSKRLMKVRNEQFF. Written as DNA, the CDR3 is TGTGCCAGTAGTTCAAAGAGACTGATGAAGGTTCGCAATGAGCAGTTCTTC.

The gene calls are TRBV5-6 and TRBJ2-3; D possibly corresponds to TRBD1 (6 bases). This CDR3 is built from 14 residues. Trimming stripped 6 bases from V and 1 base from J, with 12 bases between. CDR1 is SGHDT, CDR2 YYEEEE, per germline. The CDR3 is CASKVQGRTDTQYF. The CDR3 DNA reads as TGTGCCAGCAAGGTACAGGGTCGCACAGATACGCAGTATTTT.

The genes are TRBV7-9 and TRBJ2-1; D not resolved. Germline V CDR1 and CDR2: SEHNR, FQNEAQ (reference sequence). The CDR3 has 13 amino acids. V was cut by 1 base and J by 4 bases, with 5 bases left in between. CDR3 amino acids: CASSLGSYNEQFF. The CDR3 nucleotides read TGTGCCAGCAGCTTAGGGAGTTACAATGAGCAGTTCTTC.

This clone was seen more than once but under ten times. The chain employs TRBV7-2 and TRBJ1-5; tentatively, D is TRBD1 (6 bases). V lost 5 bases and J lost 3, with 11 bases in between. Germline CDR1 reads SGHTA; CDR2 reads FQGNSA. This CDR3 region has 14 residues. The CDR3 loop reads CASSLDRINQPQHF. CDR3 DNA: TGTGCCAGCAGCCTTGACAGGATCAATCAGCCCCAGCATTTT.

The chain uses TRBV5-8 and TRBJ2-1; 9 bases agree with TRBD2. The ends lost 0 bases at V and 4 bases at J; junction bases unmatched: 8. Germline V gene sequence: CDR1 SGHTS, CDR2 YDEGEE. The CDR3 spans 17 residues. The CDR3 DNA follows: TGTGCCAGCAGCTTGGTAGTCTTAGCGGGAGAATACAATGAGCAGTTCTTC. Translation gives CASSLVVLAGEYNEQFF.

The chain is built from TRBV27 and TRBJ2-7; 9 bases map to TRBD2. The CDR3 length is 14 residues. J gave up 3 bases and V 5 bases, and 5 bases lay outside the gene matches. Germline CDR1 reads MNHEY; CDR2 reads SMNVEV (reference sequence). The CDR3 here is CASSPRLAVYEQYF. As DNA, the CDR3 is TGTGCCAGCAGTCCACGACTAGCGGTCTACGAGCAGTACTTC.

This clone was picked up one time. The V call is TRBV4-1, the J call TRBJ2-3; TRBD1 agrees at 9 bases. V shed 4 bases, J shed 3 bases, and the junction held 2 bases outside the gene matches. CDR3 length: 14 amino acids. Germline V lookup: CDR1 MGHRA, CDR2 YSYEKL. CDR3 in amino acids: CASSLGQGTDTQYF. The CDR3 DNA follows: TGCGCCAGCAGCCTTGGACAGGGGACAGATACGCAGTATTTT.

The CDR3: CASSPTDSYDEQYF. The CDR3 DNA sequence: TGTGCCAGCAGTCCGACAGACTCCTATGACGAGCAGTACTTC. The chain recombines TRBV6-5 with TRBJ2-7; D may be TRBD1 (5 bases). Germline values: CDR1 MNHEY, CDR2 SVGAGI. The CDR3 runs to 14 residues. The V end lost 5 bases, the J end lost 5 bases, and 16 bases lay between the germline ends.

The chain links TRBV6-4 to TRBJ2-3; 10 bases agree with TRBD1. V lost 4 bases to trimming and J lost 2 bases; unmatched junction nucleotides: 3. Germline V gene lookup returns CDR1 MRHNA and CDR2 SNTAGT. The CDR3 length is 15 residues. The CDR3 protein is CASSGDRGPTDTQYF. CDR3 DNA: TGTGCCAGCAGTGGCGACAGGGGGCCCACAGATACGCAGTATTTT.

This chain connects TRBV7-6 to TRBJ2-1, with 12 bases identical to TRBD2. The J segment lost 3 bases and the V segment lost 3 bases, leaving 6 bases of the junction unmatched. Germline CDR1 is SGHVS and CDR2 is FNYEAQ. The CDR3 sequence is 17 residues long. CDR3 DNA: TGTGCCAGCAGCTTGTATCTAGCGGGAGGGCTCTACAATGAGCAGTTCTTC. Its protein is CASSLYLAGGLYNEQFF. The full variable domain, in which reference TRBV7-6 and TRBJ2-1 provide the parts outside the CDR3, is GAGVSQSPRYKVTKRGQDVALRCDPISGHVSLYWYRQALGQGPEFLTYFNYEAQQDKSGLPNDRFSAERPEGSISTLTIQRTEQRDSAMYRCASSLYLAGGLYNEQFFGPGTRLTVL.

This chain joins TRBV9 and TRBJ2-1, with D possibly matching TRBD2 (5 bases). The CDR3 has 15 amino acids. Germline V gene sequence: CDR1 SGDLS, CDR2 YYNGEE. The V end was cut by 4 bases, the J end by 2 bases, with 13 bases between. CDR3 residues: CASSSPYGAYNEQFF. CDR3 nucleotide sequence: TGTGCCAGCAGCTCTCCCTACGGGGCCTACAATGAGCAGTTCTTC.

This clone occurred once. The rearrangement links TRBV28 to TRBJ2-3, with 8 bases aligning to TRBD2. The J segment lost 2 bases and the V segment lost 1 base, leaving 5 bases of the junction unmatched. This CDR3 has 16 residues. Germline V lookup: CDR1 MDHEN, CDR2 SYDVKM. The CDR3, as DNA: TGTGCCAGCAGTTTATTAGCGGGACACCTCACAGATACGCAGTATTTT. Translated, it gives CASSLLAGHLTDTQYF. The whole variable domain, remainder taken from reference TRBV28 and TRBJ2-3, is DVKVTQSSRYLVKRTGEKVFLECVQDMDHENMFWYRQDPGLGLRLIYFSYDVKMKEKGDIPEGYSVSREKKERFSLILESASTNQTSMYLCASSLLAGHLTDTQYFGPGTRLTVL.

This chain uses TRBV27 with TRBJ2-7; possible D gene TRBD1, 5 bases. CDR1 is MNHEY and CDR2 is SMNVEV in the germline V gene (reference sequence). Trimming shortened V by 3 bases and J by 0 bases, and 9 bases separated the two germline ends. This CDR3 region has 14 residues. CDR3 DNA sequence: TGTGCCAGCAGTTTCTCAGGGATCTCCTACGAGCAGTACTTC. Translation gives CASSFSGISYEQYF.

This chain connects TRBV18 to TRBJ2-7, with TRBD1 identical over 9 bases. The V gene's germline CDR1 is KGHSH and CDR2 LQKENI. V dropped 4 bases and J dropped 7; count of bases not matched to a gene: 5. The CDR3 sequence is 13 residues long. CDR3 nucleotide sequence: TGTGCCAGCTCACAAGACAGGGGGGGGGAGCAGTACTTC. It specifies CASSQDRGGEQYF.

The CDR3 nucleotides are TGTGCCAGCAGTTTGAGCACAGGGGAAAACGAAAAACTGTTTTTT. Protein product: CASSLSTGENEKLFF. The chain couples TRBV28 to TRBJ1-4; 7 bases are shared with TRBD1. The CDR3 has 15 amino acids. Germline assignment: CDR1 MDHEN and CDR2 SYDVKM. V was pared by 3 bases and J by 8 bases, with 9 bases of the junction left unmatched. The variable domain in full, with the rest retrieved from reference TRBV28 and TRBJ1-4, is DVKVTQSSRYLVKRTGEKVFLECVQDMDHENMFWYRQDPGLGLRLIYFSYDVKMKEKGDIPEGYSVSREKKERFSLILESASTNQTSMYLCASSLSTGENEKLFFGSGTQLSVL.

The gene calls are TRBV9 and TRBJ1-2; D possibly corresponds to TRBD1 (6 bases). Germline V gene data show CDR1 as SGDLS and CDR2 as YYNGEE. Trimming took off 3 bases at V and 3 bases at J, with 12 bases between the two ends. This CDR3 is 14 amino acids long. Here the CDR3 DNA reads TGTGCCAGCAGCGAGAGTAACAGGGACTATGGCTACACCTTC. Translation: CASSESNRDYGYTF.

This clone was observed a single time. The V and J genes are TRBV18 and TRBJ2-7, with D maybe TRBD2 (5 bases). CDR1 and CDR2 (germline): KGHSH, LQKENI. The CDR3 loop spans 17 amino acids. Trimming took 4 bases from V and 0 from J, leaving 19 bases between them. Here the CDR3 DNA reads TGTGCCAGCTCACTAGAGAGAACGGGGTCAATCTCCTACGAGCAGTACTTC. This translates into CASSLERTGSISYEQYF. The full variable domain, rest sourced from reference TRBV18 and TRBJ2-7, is NAGVMQNPRHLVRRRGQEARLRCSPMKGHSHVYWYRQLPEEGLKFMVYLQKENIIDESGMPKERFSAEFPKEGPSILRIQQVVRGDSAAYFCASSLERTGSISYEQYFGPGTRLTVT.

V is TRBV5-1 and J is TRBJ1-5, with D possibly TRBD1 on 6 matching bases. The germline CDR1 and CDR2 sequences are SGHRS and YFSETQ. Trimming removed 4 bases at V and 0 bases at J, with 11 bases between. The CDR3 sequence is 15 residues long. As DNA, the CDR3 is TGCGCCAGCAGCCTGGACAGCCCTAGCAATCAGCCCCAGCATTTT. This encodes CASSLDSPSNQPQHF.